The 14 T cell receptor beta chains presented below share a single source sample, sequenced in a study of T cell responses to AZD1222 COVID-19 vaccine. Data came from immunoSEQ multiplex PCR; TCRdb stores just in-frame clones and leaves some out. This sample yields 130,000 to 150,000 clones, of which about 90% are seen a single time; about 3% belongs to the top ten. Sequences were derived from peripheral blood, sampled on day 0 of MenACWY control vaccination. These receptors were collected from an adult in good health.

Only a few counts were recorded for this clone. The chain has TRBV11-2 and TRBJ1-4; D gene ambiguous. The CDR3 consists of 14 residues. From germline, CDR1 is SGHAT and CDR2 FQNNGV. V lost 0 bases to trimming and J lost 5 bases, with 7 bases between them. The CDR3 sequence is CASSLDLTNEKLFF. The CDR3 nucleotides are TGTGCCAGCAGCTTAGATCTGACCAATGAAAAACTGTTTTTT.

CDR3 sequence: CASSHETTNEKLFF. The CDR3 DNA is TGTGCCAGCAGCCACGAGACAACTAATGAAAAACTGTTTTTT. This rearrangement joins TRBV6-5 to TRBJ1-4; D gene unclear. Germline CDR1 and CDR2: MNHEY and SVGAGI. V dropped 6 bases and J dropped 0 bases, with 8 bases sitting between them. The CDR3 has 14 residues.

J is TRBJ1-5 and V is TRBV6-5, with D unclear. The CDR3 sequence is 15 residues long. Germline V lookup: CDR1 MNHEY, CDR2 SVGAGI. V gave up 4 bases and J gave up 4 bases, with 14 bases separating them. CDR3 nucleotide sequence: TGTGCCAGCAGTTTAGGGCGAAACACGAATCAGCCCCAGCATTTT. Protein: CASSLGRNTNQPQHF.

V and J are TRBV18 and TRBJ2-7; 11 nucleotides agree with TRBD1. CDR1 is KGHSH and CDR2 is LQKENI in the germline V gene. Germline trimming cut 2 bases from V and 7 bases from J; bases unmatched to any gene: 7. This CDR3 has 15 residues. The CDR3 here is CASSPGTDRGREQYF. CDR3 DNA: TGTGCCAGCTCACCAGGGACGGACAGGGGGCGTGAGCAGTACTTC.

This sequence joins TRBV19 and TRBJ1-3; D unresolved. This CDR3 contains 13 residues. CDR1 and CDR2 (germline): LNHDA, SQIVND (reference sequence). Trimming removed 6 bases at V and 0 bases at J, with 6 bases between. CDR3 amino acids: CASSGSSGNTIYF. DNA of the CDR3: TGTGCCAGTAGCGGGAGCTCTGGAAACACCATATATTTT.

The V gene is TRBV3-1 (or the pseudogene TRBV3-2), the J gene TRBJ2-2, with a possible D match to TRBD1 (6 bases). Germline CDR1 is LGHDT and CDR2 is YNNKEL (reference sequence). The V end lost 1 base, the J end lost 4 bases, and 16 bases lay between the germline ends. This CDR3 has 17 residues. The DNA for the CDR3 is TGTGCCAGCAGCCAAGCACCGGGACAACGAATCACCGGGGAGCTGTTTTTT. Its protein product is CASSQAPGQRITGELFF.

The CDR3 spells CASSFGTGGSYGYTF. CDR3 nucleotide sequence: TGTGCCAGCAGCTTTGGGACAGGGGGCAGCTATGGCTACACCTTC. The rearrangement links TRBV7-3 to TRBJ1-2; 12 bases agree with TRBD1. CDR1 and CDR2 from the germline V gene are SGHTA and FQGTGA. J gave up 4 bases and V 3 bases, and 3 bases lay outside the gene matches. This CDR3 is 15 amino acids long.

The rearrangement joins TRBV10-2 to TRBJ2-1; 8 bases fit TRBD2. After removal of 3 bases from V and 7 bases from J, the junction contained 5 bases not matched to a gene. The V gene's germline CDR1 is WSHSY and CDR2 SAAADI. This CDR3 spans 14 amino acids. DNA for the CDR3: TGCGCCAGCAGTGATCGGGGGGGGTCAAATGAGCAGTTCTTC. Its translation is CASSDRGGSNEQFF.

The gene calls are TRBV11-2 and TRBJ1-4; D is unresolved. The CDR3 totals 11 residues. Between the trimmed V and J ends, which lost 6 bases and 8 bases, there was a span of 7 bases. CDR1 is SGHAT, CDR2 FQNNGV, per germline. The CDR3 spells CASSIGEKLFF. The CDR3 bases are TGTGCCAGCAGTATAGGGGAAAAACTGTTTTTT. Complete variable domain (other parts from reference TRBV11-2 and TRBJ1-4): EAGVAQSPRYKIIEKRQSVAFWCNPISGHATLYWYQQILGQGPKLLIQFQNNGVVDDSQLPKDRFSAERLKGVDSTLKIQPAKLEDSAVYLCASSIGEKLFFGSGTQLSVL.

The genes are TRBV5-1 and TRBJ2-3, with D possibly TRBD1 on 10 matching bases. Between the trimmed V and J ends, which lost 4 bases and 3 bases, there was a span of 15 bases. Per the germline V gene, CDR1 is SGHRS and CDR2 is YFSETQ. The CDR3 runs 15 residues. The CDR3 nucleotides are TGCGCCAGCAGCCTAGCGGGACAGGGGACAGATACGCAGTATTTT. As protein: CASSLAGQGTDTQYF.

In this sample, this clone turned up a few times. The chain carries TRBV6-4 and TRBJ2-2; D uncertain. Trimming took 4 bases from V and 2 from J, leaving 11 bases between them. Germline V gene sequence: CDR1 MRHNA, CDR2 SNTAGT. This CDR3 has 15 residues. The CDR3 DNA follows: TGTGCCAGCAGTGTTTCCGGGCTTAACACCGGGGAGCTGTTTTTT. Its translation: CASSVSGLNTGELFF.

V is TRBV7-9 and J is TRBJ2-3, with D tentatively TRBD2 (7 bases). Looked up from germline, CDR1 is SEHNR and CDR2 is FQNEAQ (reference sequence). V shed 2 bases and J shed 1 base, with 13 bases lying between them. This CDR3 is built from 16 residues. CDR3 nucleotide sequence: TGTGCCAGCAGCTTATTTAGGGGGGGGCGCACAGATACGCAGTATTTT. Its translation is CASSLFRGGRTDTQYF.

The CDR3 DNA reads TGTGCCAGCAGTTACTTATATAGCAAGCGGCCCTACGAGCAGTACTTC. Translation: CASSYLYSKRPYEQYF. The chain recombines TRBV6-2 or TRBV6-3 with TRBJ2-7; possibly TRBD2 for D (5 bases). The CDR3 has 16 residues. The germline CDR1 and CDR2 sequences are MNHEY and SVGEGT. The V end lost 1 base, the J end lost 2 bases, and 15 bases lay between the germline ends.

The CDR3 DNA sequence: TGTGCCAGCAGCTTAGATGGGACAGGGGGCGCACCGTATCAGCCCCAGCATTTT. This translates into CASSLDGTGGAPYQPQHF. The chain couples TRBV7-2 to TRBJ1-5; TRBD1 aligns across 12 bases. Germline V gives CDR1 SGHTA, CDR2 FQGNSA. This CDR3 has 18 amino acids. J was trimmed by 5 bases and V by 1 base; bases with no gene match: 9.